Below, one TCR beta chain is given with its context. The antigen is undetermined. This entry belongs to a study of shared clonotypes between healthy human individuals. Here immunoSEQ multiplex PCR was the method, and the copy in TCRdb shows in-frame clones only, minus some. The sample has hundreds of thousands of clones; roughly 95% are singletons. Terminally differentiated effector memory CD45RA+ cells were excluded from the naive CD8 cells, which were CD45RO-negative and positively selected for CCR7. V lost 5 bases to trimming and J lost 3 bases; unmatched junction nucleotides: 6. Germline CDR1 and CDR2: SGHRS and YFSETQ. CDR3 size: 15 residues. General study results and limits: The authors expected sequencing depth to affect clonotype sharing among donors. With a handful of donors compared, around 4.7% of naive CD4 clonotypes were shared.

Sequencing was carried out using naive CD8+ T cells sorted from blood. The source of this sequence is a woman aged 25-40 years in good health. V gene TRBV5-1 combines with J gene TRBJ2-1; 9 bases align to TRBD2. The CDR3 DNA sequence: TGCGCCAGCAGGTTAGCGGGGGCGAACTACAATGAGCAGTTCTTC. Encoded protein: CASRLAGANYNEQFF.